This T cell receptor (beta chain) came from a study of tumor and adjacent non-tumor tissue in lung cancer. Broader study findings: Shorter survival was associated with higher TCR diversity in tumors. Top 100 clones took a larger repertoire share in normal lung.

As to this clonotype: Its antigen remains unidentified.

TCRbeta libraries were built with three rounds of nested PCR, modified from ARM-PCR. TCRdb reprocessed the multiplex PCR reads with MiXCR, giving one entry per CDR3 protein. The data contain 75,000 to 95,000 distinct CDR3 sequences, roughly 72% of them seen just once; the ten biggest clones take up approximately 9.5%. RNA was extracted from bulk tissue without any cell sorting. Donors were chemotherapy-naive, newly diagnosed lung cancer surgical patients in China, August–late 2014. Specimen: lung tumor tissue. The clonotype originates from a woman between 40 and 55 years old with non-small cell lung cancer.

CDR3 region: CASSEAFNPIDTQYF. CDR3 nucleotides: TGTGCCAGCAGTGAAGCTTTCAATCCGATAGATACGCAGTATTTT. The chain employs TRBV6-1 and TRBJ2-3; no clear D. V shed 0 bases and J shed 5 bases, with 12 bases lying between them. Germline V CDR1 and CDR2: MNHNS, SASEGT. The CDR3 sequence is 15 residues long.